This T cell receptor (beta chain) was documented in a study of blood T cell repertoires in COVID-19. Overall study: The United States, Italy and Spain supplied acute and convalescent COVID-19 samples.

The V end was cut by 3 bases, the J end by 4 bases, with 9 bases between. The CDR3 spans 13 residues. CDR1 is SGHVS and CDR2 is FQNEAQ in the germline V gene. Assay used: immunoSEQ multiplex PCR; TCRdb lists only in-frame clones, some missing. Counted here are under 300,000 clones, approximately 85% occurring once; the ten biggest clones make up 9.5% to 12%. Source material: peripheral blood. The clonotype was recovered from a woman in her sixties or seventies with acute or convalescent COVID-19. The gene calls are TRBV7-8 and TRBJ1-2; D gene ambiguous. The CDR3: CASSLDGLYGYTF. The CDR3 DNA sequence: TGTGCCAGCAGCTTGGACGGACTCTATGGCTACACCTTC.